This T cell receptor beta chain was retrieved from a study of blood T cell repertoires in COVID-19. Assay used: immunoSEQ multiplex PCR; TCRdb lists only in-frame clones, some missing. The sample has 100,000 or so clones, around 85% seen once. Germline loops: CDR1 MNHEY, CDR2 SVGEGT. This CDR3 contains 16 residues. The junction had 14 bases not matched to a gene; V was cut back by 5 bases and J by 4 bases. The sequenced sample consisted of peripheral blood. J is TRBJ2-7 and V is TRBV6-2 or TRBV6-3; 7 positions agree with TRBD1. This sequence was found in a human donor in a cohort sampled during active COVID-19. CDR3 bases: TGTGCCAGCAGTGACGCCCCGGGACAGTCGTCGTACGAGCAGTACTTC. Translated: CASSDAPGQSSYEQYF.